Below are 18 T cell receptor beta chains sequenced from a single sample in a study of cytomegalovirus exposure and HLA in healthy donors. PCR employed 60 Vbeta and 13 Jbeta primers. Produced via immunoSEQ multiplex PCR; TCRdb's table is partial and in-frame only. The sample has under 55,000 clones; approximately 72% are singletons. The sequencing sample was made of PBMCs. These receptors all come from a woman in her thirties in good health and CMV-seronegative.

The CDR3 sequence is CASDGENEKLFF. The CDR3 DNA reads as TGTGCCTCGGACGGGGAGAATGAAAAACTGTTTTTT. The V call is TRBV30, the J call TRBJ1-4; D remains unclear. The germline gives CDR1 GTSNPN, CDR2 SVGIG (reference sequence). This CDR3 is built from 12 residues. The V end lost 7 bases, the J end lost 5 bases, and 11 bases lay between the germline ends. The full variable domain, in which reference TRBV30 and TRBJ1-4 provide the parts outside the CDR3, is SQTIHQWPATLVQPVGSPLSLECTVEGTSNPNLYWYRQAAGRGLQLLFYSVGIGQISSEVPQNLSASRPQDRQFILSSKKLLLSDSGFYLCASDGENEKLFFGSGTQLSVL.

The chain recombines TRBV6-1 with TRBJ2-7; 7 bases align to TRBD1. CDR1 and CDR2 from the germline V gene are MNHNS and SASEGT. The CDR3 totals 14 residues. Germline trimming cut 2 bases from V and 3 bases from J; bases unmatched to any gene: 4. CDR3 coding DNA: TGTGCCAGCAGTGAATTTGGGGACAGCTACGAGCAGTACTTC. It codes for CASSEFGDSYEQYF.

This clone has only one observation. The CDR3 DNA is TGTGCCTCCTCTACAGGGGGCCCTGAAGCTTTCTTT. Amino acid sequence: CASSTGGPEAFF. The chain links TRBV30 to TRBJ1-1, with 9 bases lining up with TRBD1. The CDR3 contains 12 residues. Losses at the gene ends were 7 bases for V and 6 bases for J; bases not matched to a gene: 6. Germline V gene data show CDR1 as GTSNPN and CDR2 as SVGIG (reference sequence).

This chain joins TRBV4-1 and TRBJ2-7, with D maybe TRBD2 (7 bases). The germline gives CDR1 MGHRA, CDR2 YSYEKL. V was pared by 1 base and J by 4 bases, with 17 bases between. This CDR3 is 16 amino acids long. CDR3 protein: CASSQGLGGDRYEQYF. In DNA, the CDR3 is TGCGCCAGCAGCCAAGGCCTAGGGGGGGATCGATACGAGCAGTACTTC.

This clone was seen many times. This chain connects TRBV6-1 to TRBJ1-3, with D hard to call. Germline V gives CDR1 MNHNS, CDR2 SASEGT. V lost 4 bases and J lost 0, with 10 bases in between. This CDR3 region has 15 residues. CDR3: CASSVDWSSGNTIYF. The DNA for the CDR3 is TGTGCCAGCAGTGTGGACTGGAGCTCTGGAAACACCATATATTTT.

The CDR3 loop reads CASSLEGLALEQFF. The CDR3 coding sequence is TGTGCCAGCAGCTTAGAAGGGCTAGCTCTTGAGCAGTTCTTC. The chain has TRBV7-9 and TRBJ2-1, with D perhaps TRBD2 (5 bases). V gave up 1 base and J gave up 9 bases, with 13 bases separating them. Germline V gene data show CDR1 as SEHNR and CDR2 as FQNEAQ (reference sequence). The CDR3 runs to 14 residues. Drawing the rest from reference TRBV7-9 and TRBJ2-1, the complete variable domain is DTGVSQNPRHKITKRGQNVTFRCDPISEHNRLYWYRQTLGQGPEFLTYFQNEAQLEKSRLLSDRFSAERPKGSFSTLEIQRTEQGDSAMYLCASSLEGLALEQFFGPGTRLTVL.

This rearrangement joins TRBV19 to TRBJ1-2; possible D gene TRBD1, 6 bases. V lost 7 bases and J lost 8, with 17 bases in between. Germline V lookup: CDR1 LNHDA, CDR2 SQIVND (reference sequence). This CDR3 comprises 13 residues. The CDR3 DNA follows: TGTGCCAGTAATGACAGGACGTTGGGGGGCTACACCTTC. It translates to CASNDRTLGGYTF. Full variable domain (remainder filled in from reference TRBV19 and TRBJ1-2): DGGITQSPKYLFRKEGQNVTLSCEQNLNHDAMYWYRQDPGQGLRLIYYSQIVNDFQKGDIAEGYSVSREKKESFPLTVTSAQKNPTAFYLCASNDRTLGGYTFGSGTRLTVV.

The chain recombines TRBV30 with TRBJ2-5; 12 bases are shared with TRBD1. CDR3 length equals 11 residues. The J segment lost 5 bases and the V segment lost 8 bases, leaving 0 bases of the junction unmatched. Per germline, CDR1 GTSNPN and CDR2 SVGIG (reference sequence). The CDR3 sequence: CAGTGGETQYF. As DNA, the CDR3 is TGTGCCGGGACAGGGGGCGAGACCCAGTACTTC.

In regard to this clone: One junction end does not reproduce the germline sequence, and a read error may be involved. The chain combines TRBV5-1 with TRBJ2-3; D tentatively fits TRBD1 or TRBD2 (6 bases each). CDR3 length: 16 residues. Germline-derived CDR1 and CDR2 are SGHRS and YFSETQ. CDR3 nucleotide sequence: TGCGCCAGCACCTTGGCGGGACAAAGAGGTCCCGATACGCAGTATTTT. It codes for CASTLAGQRGPDTQYF. Drawing the rest from reference TRBV5-1 and TRBJ2-3, the complete variable domain is KAGVTQTPRYLIKTRGQQVTLSCSPISGHRSVSWYQQTPGQGLQFLFEYFSETQRNKGNFPGRFSGRQFSNSRSEMNVSTLELGDSALYLCASTLAGQRGPDTQYFGPGTRLTVL.

This clone came up a few times. This chain connects TRBV7-2 to TRBJ1-5; no clear D. Trimming pared 6 bases from V and 1 base from J, leaving 10 bases between. This CDR3 spans 14 amino acids. Germline CDR1 SGHTA, CDR2 FQGNSA. The CDR3 DNA reads TGTGCCAGCAGTCGGAGTGGAAGCAATCAGCCCCAGCATTTT. It translates to CASSRSGSNQPQHF.

The chain couples TRBV28 to TRBJ2-7, with 7 positions matching TRBD1. J lost 3 bases, V lost 8 bases, and 7 bases had no gene match. The germline V gene has CDR1 MDHEN and CDR2 SYDVKM. The CDR3 has 13 amino acids. Written as DNA, the CDR3 is TGTGCCAGCCGAACAGGGGCTGTCTACGAGCAGTACTTC. This translates into CASRTGAVYEQYF. Based on the CDR3 plus reference TRBV28 and TRBJ2-7, the full variable domain is DVKVTQSSRYLVKRTGEKVFLECVQDMDHENMFWYRQDPGLGLRLIYFSYDVKMKEKGDIPEGYSVSREKKERFSLILESASTNQTSMYLCASRTGAVYEQYFGPGTRLTVT.

The V gene is TRBV15, the J gene TRBJ2-6, with TRBD1 matching 9 bases. Germline V lookup: CDR1 LNHNV, CDR2 YYDKDF (reference sequence). Losses at the gene ends were 2 bases for V and 12 bases for J; bases not matched to a gene: 11. The CDR3 has 16 amino acids. The CDR3 DNA sequence: TGTGCCACCAGCAGAACTACCGGGACAGGGATGTCCGTCCTGACTTTC. Residues: CATSRTTGTGMSVLTF.

The V and J genes are TRBV4-2 and TRBJ2-7; 9 bases line up with TRBD2. Germline V gives CDR1 LGHNA, CDR2 YNFKEQ. This CDR3 has 15 amino acids. The trim removed 1 base at V and 2 bases at J, leaving 3 bases unmatched. The CDR3 nucleotides read TGTGCCAGCAGCCAAGGACTAGCGGCAACCTACGAGCAGTACTTC. It is translated as CASSQGLAATYEQYF.

This chain joins TRBV10-3 and TRBJ2-2; D unresolved. V lost 3 bases and J lost 1, with 9 bases in between. Germline-derived CDR1 and CDR2 are ENHRY and SYGVKD. The CDR3 has 15 residues. The CDR3 is CAISDPRQNTGELFF. CDR3 in DNA: TGTGCCATCAGTGACCCCCGACAGAACACCGGGGAGCTGTTTTTT.

The rearrangement joins TRBV27 to TRBJ1-1; 8 bases are a match to TRBD1. Looked up from germline, CDR1 is MNHEY and CDR2 is SMNVEV (reference sequence). This CDR3 contains 15 residues. V shed 4 bases, J shed 4 bases, and the junction held 8 bases outside the gene matches. The CDR3 here is CASSSLQGGSTEAFF. CDR3 nucleotide sequence: TGTGCCAGCAGTTCCTTACAGGGGGGTAGCACTGAAGCTTTCTTT.

The V call is TRBV7-2, the J call TRBJ1-2, with unresolved D. CDR1 SGHTA and CDR2 FQGNSA come from the germline V gene. The CDR3 covers 14 residues. Trimming took 5 bases from V and 7 from J, leaving 17 bases between them. CDR3: CASSPRSGNVGYTF. CDR3 coding DNA: TGTGCCAGCAGCCCCCGATCGGGTAATGTTGGCTACACCTTC.

This chain uses TRBV6-5 with TRBJ2-5, with 8 positions matching TRBD1. The CDR3 has 16 residues. Germline V gene lookup returns CDR1 MNHEY and CDR2 SVGAGI. With 0 bases clipped from V and 5 bases from J, the junction kept 8 bases outside the gene matches. The CDR3 loop reads CASSYSSRGQGETQYF. CDR3 sequence (DNA): TGTGCCAGCAGTTACTCGAGCAGGGGGCAGGGTGAGACCCAGTACTTC.

This clone was seen a handful of times. This chain connects TRBV7-9 to TRBJ1-5, with TRBD1 identical over 9 bases. V trimming: 5 bases; J trimming: 5 bases; junction bases outside the gene matches: 4. Germline V gene sequence: CDR1 SEHNR, CDR2 FQNEAQ (reference sequence). This CDR3 is built from 14 residues. CDR3 nucleotide sequence: TGTGCCAGCAGCAAACAGGGGGCAGATCAGCCCCAGCATTTT. Its protein product is CASSKQGADQPQHF.